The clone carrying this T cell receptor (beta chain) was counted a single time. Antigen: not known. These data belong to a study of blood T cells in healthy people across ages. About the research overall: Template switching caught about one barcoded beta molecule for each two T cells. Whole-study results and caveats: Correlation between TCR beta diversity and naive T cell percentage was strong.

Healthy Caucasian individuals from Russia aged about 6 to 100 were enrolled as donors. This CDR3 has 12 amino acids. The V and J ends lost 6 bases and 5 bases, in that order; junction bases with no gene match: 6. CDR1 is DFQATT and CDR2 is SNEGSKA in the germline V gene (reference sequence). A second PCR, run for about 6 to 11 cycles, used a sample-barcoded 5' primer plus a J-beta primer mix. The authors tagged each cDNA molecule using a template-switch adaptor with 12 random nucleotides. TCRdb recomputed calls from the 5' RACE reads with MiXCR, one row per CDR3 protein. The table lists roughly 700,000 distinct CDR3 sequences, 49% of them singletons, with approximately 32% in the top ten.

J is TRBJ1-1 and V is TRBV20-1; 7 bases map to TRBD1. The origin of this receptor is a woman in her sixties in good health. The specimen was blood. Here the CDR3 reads CSAVTGVTEAFF. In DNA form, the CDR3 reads TGCAGTGCCGTTACAGGGGTAACTGAAGCTTTCTTT.